This T cell receptor beta chain was sequenced in a study of T cell changes during pregnancy in multiple sclerosis. The method was immunoSEQ multiplex PCR; TCRdb's version includes in-frame clones alone and lacks a portion of them. The sample contains tens of thousands of clones, roughly 89% of which appear only once. This clone was seen a single time. The CDR3 runs to 15 residues. J was trimmed by 7 bases and V by 5 bases; bases with no gene match: 14. Germline V gene lookup returns CDR1 LNHNV and CDR2 YYDKDF (reference sequence). The gene calls are TRBV15 and TRBJ2-7, with 7 bases aligning to TRBD1. This TCR came from a female donor in good health, enrolled as a control in a pregnancy study. The source was peripheral blood, collected after pregnancy. In DNA, the CDR3 is TGTGCCACCAGCTACTGGGACCGCGCGACAGGGGAGCAGTACTTC. This sequence encodes CATSYWDRATGEQYF.